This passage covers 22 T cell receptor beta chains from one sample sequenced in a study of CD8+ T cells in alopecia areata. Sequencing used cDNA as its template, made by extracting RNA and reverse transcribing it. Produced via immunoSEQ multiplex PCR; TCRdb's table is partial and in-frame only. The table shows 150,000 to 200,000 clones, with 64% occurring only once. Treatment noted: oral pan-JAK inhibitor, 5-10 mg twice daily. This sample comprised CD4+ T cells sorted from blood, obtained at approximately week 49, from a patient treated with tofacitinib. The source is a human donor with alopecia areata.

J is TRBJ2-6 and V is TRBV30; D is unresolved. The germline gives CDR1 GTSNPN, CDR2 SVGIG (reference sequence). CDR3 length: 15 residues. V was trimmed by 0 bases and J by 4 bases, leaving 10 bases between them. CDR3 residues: CAWSVFSTGANVLTF. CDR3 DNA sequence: TGTGCCTGGAGTGTATTCTCGACCGGGGCCAACGTCCTGACTTTC.

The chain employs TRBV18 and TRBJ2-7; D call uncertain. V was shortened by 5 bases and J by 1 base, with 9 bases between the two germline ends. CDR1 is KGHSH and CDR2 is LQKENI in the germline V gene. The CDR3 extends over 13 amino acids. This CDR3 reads CASSTGPSYEQYF. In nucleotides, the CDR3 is TGTGCCAGCTCAACCGGACCTTCCTACGAGCAGTACTTC. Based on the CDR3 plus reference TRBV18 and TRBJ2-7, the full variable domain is NAGVMQNPRHLVRRRGQEARLRCSPMKGHSHVYWYRQLPEEGLKFMVYLQKENIIDESGMPKERFSAEFPKEGPSILRIQQVVRGDSAAYFCASSTGPSYEQYFGPGTRLTVT.

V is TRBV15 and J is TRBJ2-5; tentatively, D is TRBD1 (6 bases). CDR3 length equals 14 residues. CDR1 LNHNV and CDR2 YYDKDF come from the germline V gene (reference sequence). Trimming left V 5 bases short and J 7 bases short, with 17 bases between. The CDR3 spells CATSGRDTMATQYF. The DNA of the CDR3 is TGTGCCACCAGCGGCCGGGACACCATGGCGACCCAGTACTTC.

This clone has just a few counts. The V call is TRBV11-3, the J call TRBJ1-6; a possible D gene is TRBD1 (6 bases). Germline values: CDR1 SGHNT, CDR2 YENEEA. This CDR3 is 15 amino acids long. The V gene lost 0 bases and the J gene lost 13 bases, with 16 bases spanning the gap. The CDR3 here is CASSLEGQPPLPLHF. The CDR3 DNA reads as TGTGCCAGCAGCTTAGAAGGACAGCCGCCTCTCCCCCTCCACTTT.

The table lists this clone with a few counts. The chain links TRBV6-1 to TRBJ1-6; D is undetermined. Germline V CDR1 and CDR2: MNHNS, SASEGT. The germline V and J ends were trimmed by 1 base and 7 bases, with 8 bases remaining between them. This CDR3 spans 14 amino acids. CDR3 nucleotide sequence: TGTGCCAGCAGTGAAGGGACGGCGAATTCACCCCTCCACTTT. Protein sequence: CASSEGTANSPLHF.

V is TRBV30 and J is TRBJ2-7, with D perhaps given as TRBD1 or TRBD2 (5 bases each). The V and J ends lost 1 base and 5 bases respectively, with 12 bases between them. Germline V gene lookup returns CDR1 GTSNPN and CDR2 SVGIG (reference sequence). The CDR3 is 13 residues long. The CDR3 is CAWSAMGDNEQYF. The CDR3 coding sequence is TGTGCCTGGAGTGCTATGGGGGATAACGAGCAGTACTTC.

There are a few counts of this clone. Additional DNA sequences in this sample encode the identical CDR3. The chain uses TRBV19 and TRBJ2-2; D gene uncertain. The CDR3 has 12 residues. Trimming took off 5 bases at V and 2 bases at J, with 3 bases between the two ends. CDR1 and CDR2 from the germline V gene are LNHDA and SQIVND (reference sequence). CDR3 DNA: TGTGCCAGTAGTCAAAACACCGGGGAGCTGTTTTTT. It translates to CASSQNTGELFF.

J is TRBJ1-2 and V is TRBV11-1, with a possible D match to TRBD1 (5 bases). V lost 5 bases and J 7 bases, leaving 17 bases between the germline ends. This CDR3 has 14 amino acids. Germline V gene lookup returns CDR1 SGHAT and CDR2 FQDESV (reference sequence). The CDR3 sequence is CASSDGTALFGYTF. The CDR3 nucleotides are TGTGCCAGCAGCGACGGGACTGCTTTATTTGGCTACACCTTC.

Here the CDR3 reads CAWSPQGQHNQPQHF. CDR3 nucleotides: TGTGCCTGGAGTCCACAGGGACAGCACAATCAGCCCCAGCATTTT. The rearrangement uses TRBV30 and TRBJ1-5, with 7 bases matching TRBD1. V was clipped by 2 bases and J by 3 bases; unmatched bases: 7. The CDR3 has 15 amino acids. Germline CDR1 and CDR2: GTSNPN and SVGIG (reference sequence).

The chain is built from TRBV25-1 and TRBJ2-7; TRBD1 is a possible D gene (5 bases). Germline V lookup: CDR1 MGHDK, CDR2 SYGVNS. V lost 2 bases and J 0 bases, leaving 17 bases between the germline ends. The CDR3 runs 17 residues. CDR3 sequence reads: CASSEGARPELSYEQYF. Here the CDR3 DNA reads TGTGCCAGCAGTGAAGGGGCGCGCCCCGAGCTCTCCTACGAGCAGTACTTC.

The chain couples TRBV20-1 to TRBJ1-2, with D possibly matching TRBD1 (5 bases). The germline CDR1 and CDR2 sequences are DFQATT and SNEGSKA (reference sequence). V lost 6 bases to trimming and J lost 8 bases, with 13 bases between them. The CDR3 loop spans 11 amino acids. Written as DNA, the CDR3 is TGCAGTGCACCTGCGGGGCGCGGCTACACCTTC. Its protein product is CSAPAGRGYTF.

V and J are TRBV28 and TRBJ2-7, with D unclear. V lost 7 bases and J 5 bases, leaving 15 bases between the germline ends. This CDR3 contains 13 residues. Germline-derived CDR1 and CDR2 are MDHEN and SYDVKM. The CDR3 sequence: CASMTLLGDEQYF. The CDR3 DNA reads TGTGCCAGCATGACATTACTCGGCGACGAGCAGTACTTC.

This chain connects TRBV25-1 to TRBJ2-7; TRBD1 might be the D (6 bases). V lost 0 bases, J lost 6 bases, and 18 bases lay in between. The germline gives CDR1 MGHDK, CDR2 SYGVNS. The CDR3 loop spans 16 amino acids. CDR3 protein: CASSEYGQGNPGEQYF. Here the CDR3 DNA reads TGTGCCAGCAGTGAATATGGCCAGGGGAATCCCGGCGAGCAGTACTTC.

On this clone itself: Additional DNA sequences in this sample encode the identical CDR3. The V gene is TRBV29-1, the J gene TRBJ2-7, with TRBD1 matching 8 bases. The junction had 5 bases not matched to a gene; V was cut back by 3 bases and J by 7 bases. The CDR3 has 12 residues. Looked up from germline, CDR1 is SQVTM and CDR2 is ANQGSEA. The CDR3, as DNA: TGCAGCGTTGACCAGGGGGCGGGTGAGCAGTACTTC. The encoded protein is CSVDQGAGEQYF.

CDR3 residues: CAWNPLTGSNTEAFF. Here the CDR3 DNA reads TGTGCCTGGAACCCACTGACAGGGTCCAACACTGAAGCTTTCTTT. The J gene is TRBJ1-1, the V gene TRBV30; TRBD1 matches 7 bases. With 4 bases clipped from V and 2 bases from J, the junction kept 10 bases outside the gene matches. Germline CDR1 GTSNPN, CDR2 SVGIG (reference sequence). There are 15 residues in the CDR3.

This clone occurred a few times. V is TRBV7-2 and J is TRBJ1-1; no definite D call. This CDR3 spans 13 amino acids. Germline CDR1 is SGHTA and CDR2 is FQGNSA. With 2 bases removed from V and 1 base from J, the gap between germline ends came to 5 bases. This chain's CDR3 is CASSLLQNTEAFF. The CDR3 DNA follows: TGTGCCAGCAGCTTACTACAGAACACTGAAGCTTTCTTT.

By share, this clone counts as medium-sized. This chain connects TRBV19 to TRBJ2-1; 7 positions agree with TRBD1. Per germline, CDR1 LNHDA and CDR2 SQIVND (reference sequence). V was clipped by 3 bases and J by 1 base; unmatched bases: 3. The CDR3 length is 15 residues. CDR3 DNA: TGTGCCAGTAGTATTCAGGGGGAGTCCTACAATGAGCAGTTCTTC. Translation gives CASSIQGESYNEQFF. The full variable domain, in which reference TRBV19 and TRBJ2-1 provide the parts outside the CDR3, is DGGITQSPKYLFRKEGQNVTLSCEQNLNHDAMYWYRQDPGQGLRLIYYSQIVNDFQKGDIAEGYSVSREKKESFPLTVTSAQKNPTAFYLCASSIQGESYNEQFFGPGTRLTVL.

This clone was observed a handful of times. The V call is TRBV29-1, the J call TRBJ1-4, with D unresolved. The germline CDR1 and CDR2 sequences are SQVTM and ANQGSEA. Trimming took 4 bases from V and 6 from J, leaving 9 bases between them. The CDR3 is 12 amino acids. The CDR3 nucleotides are TGCAGCGTTGGTTCAAGGGATGAAAAACTGTTTTTT. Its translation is CSVGSRDEKLFF.

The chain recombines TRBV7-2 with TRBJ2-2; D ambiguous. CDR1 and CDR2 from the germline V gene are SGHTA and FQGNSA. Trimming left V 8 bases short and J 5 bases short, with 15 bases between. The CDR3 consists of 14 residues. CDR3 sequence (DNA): TGTGCCAGCGGTCACTCGGGTTGGACCGGGGAGCTGTTTTTT. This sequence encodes CASGHSGWTGELFF.

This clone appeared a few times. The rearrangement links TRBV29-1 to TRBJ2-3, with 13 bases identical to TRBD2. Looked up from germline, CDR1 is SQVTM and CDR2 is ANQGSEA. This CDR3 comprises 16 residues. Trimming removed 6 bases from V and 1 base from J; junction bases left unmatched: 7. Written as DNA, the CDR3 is TGCAGCGTCAGGACTAGCGGGGGACGGGGCACAGATACGCAGTATTTT. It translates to CSVRTSGGRGTDTQYF.

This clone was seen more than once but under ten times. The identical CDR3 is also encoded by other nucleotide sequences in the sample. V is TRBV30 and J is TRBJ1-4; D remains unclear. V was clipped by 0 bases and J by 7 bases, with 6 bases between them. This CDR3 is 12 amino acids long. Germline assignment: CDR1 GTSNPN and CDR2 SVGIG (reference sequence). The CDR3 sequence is CAWSVVGEKLFF. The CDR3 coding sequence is TGTGCCTGGAGTGTAGTGGGTGAAAAACTGTTTTTT.

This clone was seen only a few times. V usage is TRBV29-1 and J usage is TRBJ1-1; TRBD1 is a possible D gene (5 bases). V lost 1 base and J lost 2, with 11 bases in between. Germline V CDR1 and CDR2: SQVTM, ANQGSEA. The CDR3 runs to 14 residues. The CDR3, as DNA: TGCAGCGTTGAAGTTGGACACTCCAACACTGAAGCTTTCTTT. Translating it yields CSVEVGHSNTEAFF.